Sequencing of this T cell receptor beta chain was carried out in a study of molecular identifiers for immune sequencing clone quantification. Looking at the study overall: RNA, taken in replicates from approximately 20,000 or 100,000 naive CD8 cells, was split five ways, with four sequenced. Whole-study results and caveats: Jurkat TCR RNA spiked in from one cell reportedly remained identifiable amid around 1 million naive cells.

As regards this clonotype: What it recognizes is unknown. Sequence at one end of the junction differs from germline and may be a read error.

The use of previously described methods and listed TCR primers produced the bulk TCR libraries. Each CDR3 protein is one row after TCRdb ran MiXCR on the PCR reads. Here the sample spans around 470,000 distinct CDR3 sequences, around 23% being singletons. The CDR3 is 14 amino acids. The germline gives CDR1 MNHEY, CDR2 SVGAGI. This receptor was identified in a human donor in good health. Some libraries in this study had Jurkat cell RNA spiked in. V usage is TRBV6-5 and J usage is TRBJ2-4; D remains ambiguous. The sample taken for sequencing was naive CD8+ T cells from blood, with Jurkat cell RNA spiked in. Subset indicated: FACS-sorted CD8+CD4-CCR7+CD45RA+ naive T cells. CDR3 sequence: CASSYSYGKNILYF. DNA for the CDR3: TGTGCCAGCAGTTACTCGTATGGGAAAAACATTCTGTACTTC.